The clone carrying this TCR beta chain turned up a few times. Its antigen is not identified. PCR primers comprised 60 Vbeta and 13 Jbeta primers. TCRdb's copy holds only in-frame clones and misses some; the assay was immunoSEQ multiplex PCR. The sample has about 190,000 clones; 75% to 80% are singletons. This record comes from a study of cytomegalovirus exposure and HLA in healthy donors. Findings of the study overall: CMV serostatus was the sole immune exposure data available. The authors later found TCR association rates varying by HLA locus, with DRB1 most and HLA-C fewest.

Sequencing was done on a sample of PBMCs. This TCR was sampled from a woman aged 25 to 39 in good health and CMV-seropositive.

The CDR3 DNA sequence: TGTGCCAGCAGCTTGTTTGGAGGCACCATATATTTT. Protein product: CASSLFGGTIYF. The chain carries TRBV5-5 and TRBJ1-3; D is uncertain. The CDR3 has 12 residues. V was trimmed by 1 base and J by 9 bases, leaving 8 bases between them. Per the germline V gene, CDR1 is SGHKS and CDR2 is YYEKEE (reference sequence).